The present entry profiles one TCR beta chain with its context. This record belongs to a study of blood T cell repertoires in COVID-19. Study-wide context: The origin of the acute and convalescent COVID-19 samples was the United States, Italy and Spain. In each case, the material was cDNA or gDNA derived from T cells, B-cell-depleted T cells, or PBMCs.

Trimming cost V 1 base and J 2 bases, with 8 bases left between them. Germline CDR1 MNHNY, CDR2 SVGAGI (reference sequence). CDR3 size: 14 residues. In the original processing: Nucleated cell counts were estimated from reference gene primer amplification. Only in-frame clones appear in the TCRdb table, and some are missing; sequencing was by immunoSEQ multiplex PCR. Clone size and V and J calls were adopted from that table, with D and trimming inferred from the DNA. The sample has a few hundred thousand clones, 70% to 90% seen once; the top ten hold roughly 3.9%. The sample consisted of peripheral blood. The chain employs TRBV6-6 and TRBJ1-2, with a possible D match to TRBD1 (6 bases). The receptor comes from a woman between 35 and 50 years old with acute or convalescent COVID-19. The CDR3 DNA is TGTGCCAGCAGTTACTTAGGACAGAACTATGGCTACACCTTC. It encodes CASSYLGQNYGYTF.